Presented here are 2 T cell receptor beta chains from one specimen sequenced in a study of blood T cell repertoires in COVID-19. Data came from immunoSEQ multiplex PCR; TCRdb stores just in-frame clones and leaves some out. The repertoire holds 70,000 to 95,000 clones, with around 92% as singletons. The source material was peripheral blood. The receptors were sampled from a woman aged 60 to 75 with active COVID-19.

V is TRBV19 and J is TRBJ2-1, with TRBD2 as a possible D gene (6 bases). V lost 7 bases and J lost 10, with 20 bases in between. Per the germline V gene, CDR1 is LNHDA and CDR2 is SQIVND (reference sequence). The CDR3 covers 14 residues. As DNA, the CDR3 is TGTGCCAGTACTCGGGACTCCATTCGCGGCGAGCAGTTCTTC. It encodes CASTRDSIRGEQFF.

The CDR3 loop is CASSTISGRSADTQYF. CDR3 in DNA: TGTGCCAGCAGTACCATCAGCGGGAGGTCGGCAGATACGCAGTATTTT. The V and J genes are TRBV28 and TRBJ2-3, with 9 bases identical to TRBD2. This CDR3 spans 16 amino acids. CDR1 MDHEN and CDR2 SYDVKM come from the germline V gene. V gave up 5 bases and J gave up 4 bases; unmatched junction bases: 10.